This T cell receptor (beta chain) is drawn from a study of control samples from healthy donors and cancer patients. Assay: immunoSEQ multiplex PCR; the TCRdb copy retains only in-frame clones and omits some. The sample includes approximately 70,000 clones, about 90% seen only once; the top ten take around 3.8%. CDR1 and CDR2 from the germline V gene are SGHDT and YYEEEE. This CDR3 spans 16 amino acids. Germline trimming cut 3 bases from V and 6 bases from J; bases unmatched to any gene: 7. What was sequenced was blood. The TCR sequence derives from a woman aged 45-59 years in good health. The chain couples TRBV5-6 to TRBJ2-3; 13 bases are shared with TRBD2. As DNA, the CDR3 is TGTGCCAGCAGCTCCCGACTAGCGGGAGGTTCTGATACGCAGTATTTT. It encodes CASSSRLAGGSDTQYF.